Each of the 32 T cell receptor beta chains below was sequenced from the same sample in a study of PD-L1 blockade in urothelial cancer. Sequencing used immunoSEQ multiplex PCR; TCRdb keeps in-frame clones, though not all of them. The sample consists of more than 45,000 clones, approximately 80% of them appearing once. The source material was PBMCs, sampled around atezolizumab (anti-PD-L1) treatment. These receptor sequences come from a man between 65 and 85 years old with urothelial cancer.

The chain is built from TRBV2 and TRBJ2-1; weak D call: TRBD2 (5 bases). The CDR3 loop spans 13 amino acids. Trimming took off 7 bases at V and 9 bases at J, with 16 bases between the two ends. Germline-derived CDR1 and CDR2 are SNHLY and FYNNEI. The CDR3 region has the DNA TGTGCCAGCACGAGCTATGAGGGAGCTGAGCAGTTCTTC. Amino acids: CASTSYEGAEQFF.

This clone is a singleton in its sample. The chain uses TRBV7-2 and TRBJ1-1; 9 positions match TRBD1. The V gene's germline CDR1 is SGHTA and CDR2 FQGNSA. This CDR3 comprises 14 residues. V lost 4 bases to trimming and J lost 3 bases; unmatched junction nucleotides: 3. The CDR3 reads CASSSDRGDTEAFF. The CDR3 coding sequence is TGTGCCAGCAGCTCGGACAGGGGAGACACTGAAGCTTTCTTT.

CDR3 residues: CASSFPTSGYNEQFF. The CDR3 DNA reads as TGTGCCAGCAGTTTCCCGACTAGCGGTTACAATGAGCAGTTCTTC. The chain combines TRBV28 with TRBJ2-1; 9 bases are a match to TRBD2. There are 15 residues in the CDR3. Germline V gives CDR1 MDHEN, CDR2 SYDVKM. Losses at the gene ends were 3 bases for V and 4 bases for J; bases not matched to a gene: 4.

This clone was seen a handful of times. The CDR3 protein is CASSFGSSGRETQYF. CDR3 bases: TGTGCCAGCAGCTTCGGTTCCAGCGGGAGGGAGACCCAGTACTTC. The V gene is TRBV7-9, the J gene TRBJ2-5, with TRBD2 matching 9 bases. Per germline, CDR1 SEHNR and CDR2 FQNEAQ (reference sequence). J gave up 5 bases and V 3 bases, and 7 bases lay outside the gene matches. The CDR3 sequence is 15 residues long. The variable domain in full, completed from reference TRBV7-9 and TRBJ2-5, reads DTGVSQNPRHKITKRGQNVTFRCDPISEHNRLYWYRQTLGQGPEFLTYFQNEAQLEKSRLLSDRFSAERPKGSFSTLEIQRTEQGDSAMYLCASSFGSSGRETQYFGPGTRLLVL.

This clone was observed once. The gene calls are TRBV10-1 and TRBJ2-7; the match to TRBD2 covers 7 bases. This CDR3 has 14 residues. Germline values: CDR1 WNHNN, CDR2 SYGVQD (reference sequence). The V and J ends lost 3 bases and 2 bases, in that order; junction bases with no gene match: 4. The CDR3 loop reads CASSEAGPAYEQYF. The CDR3 region has the DNA TGCGCCAGCAGTGAAGCGGGGCCGGCCTACGAGCAGTACTTC.

J is TRBJ2-5 and V is TRBV4-1; TRBD2 aligns across 8 bases. The junction had 11 bases not matched to a gene; V was cut back by 4 bases and J by 1 base. Germline lookup yields CDR1 MGHRA and CDR2 YSYEKL. The CDR3 contains 17 residues. The CDR3 nucleotides are TGCGCCAGCAGCCGATCTGGGCCTAGCGGGTCCCAAGAGACCCAGTACTTC. Translating it yields CASSRSGPSGSQETQYF.

This CDR3 reads CASTSIGSWEPQHF. As DNA, the CDR3 is TGTGCCAGTACCTCGATTGGGAGTTGGGAGCCCCAGCATTTT. The chain employs TRBV19 and TRBJ1-5; D is ambiguous. CDR1 and CDR2 from the germline V gene are LNHDA and SQIVND (reference sequence). Trimming shortened V by 7 bases and J by 8 bases, and 18 bases separated the two germline ends. This CDR3 has 14 amino acids.

This chain uses TRBV10-2 with TRBJ1-2; D gene unclear. V was clipped by 4 bases and J by 4 bases, with 4 bases between them. The CDR3 has 11 amino acids. In germline, CDR1 is WSHSY, CDR2 SAAADI. CDR3 nucleotides: TGCGCCAGCAGTGCTACCTATGGCTACACCTTC. Its translation is CASSATYGYTF.

Notes on this clone: Compared with germline, one end of the junction differs, possibly owing to a read error. The V gene is TRBV6-1, the J gene TRBJ2-7; D may be TRBD1 (5 bases). This CDR3 has 12 amino acids. Per the germline V gene, CDR1 is MNHNS and CDR2 is SASEGT. CDR3 nucleotides: TGTGCCAGCAGTGAACAGGAAGGGGTATCAGGCTTC. Translation gives CASSEQEGVSGF.

The V gene is TRBV4-1, the J gene TRBJ1-5, with 7 nucleotides matching TRBD1. With V trimmed by 5 bases and J by 4 bases, 14 bases remained unmatched. The length of the CDR3 is 17 residues. In germline, CDR1 is MGHRA, CDR2 YSYEKL. The CDR3, as DNA: TGCGCCAGCAGCGCAAGAGTCACAGGGGAAGGGAATCAGCCCCAGCATTTT. Its protein product is CASSARVTGEGNQPQHF.

This chain connects TRBV28 to TRBJ2-1; 8 positions agree with TRBD2. V lost 4 bases to trimming and J lost 1 base; unmatched junction nucleotides: 3. This CDR3 has 15 residues. The germline gives CDR1 MDHEN, CDR2 SYDVKM. In nucleotides, the CDR3 is TGTGCCAGCAGTTCCGGGACTAGGTCCTACAATGAGCAGTTCTTC. Residues: CASSSGTRSYNEQFF.

This clone showed up just once. The chain couples TRBV5-4 to TRBJ2-7; 11 nucleotides line up with TRBD2. V lost 4 bases to trimming and J lost 3 bases; unmatched junction nucleotides: 9. This CDR3 region has 16 residues. CDR1 SGHNT and CDR2 YYREEE come from the germline V gene (reference sequence). As DNA, the CDR3 is TGTGCCAGCAGCCCGGGACTAGCGGATAACTTCTACGAGCAGTACTTC. It is translated as CASSPGLADNFYEQYF.

This chain connects TRBV28 to TRBJ2-7; D might be TRBD1 (5 bases). Trimming took 4 bases from V and 3 from J, leaving 22 bases between them. The CDR3 is 17 amino acids. Germline CDR1 reads MDHEN; CDR2 reads SYDVKM. CDR3 in DNA: TGTGCCAGCAGTTCCCACCGTGGGGCCTACAACCACTACGAGCAGTACTTC. Translating gives CASSSHRGAYNHYEQYF.

In this sample, this clone turned up a few times. The chain is built from TRBV29-1 and TRBJ1-1; the D gene is possibly TRBD1 (5 bases). CDR1 and CDR2 (germline): SQVTM, ANQGSEA. CDR3 size: 14 residues. CDR3 sequence: CSMRGLWGNTEAFF. CDR3 sequence (DNA): TGCAGTATGCGGGGTCTTTGGGGCAACACTGAAGCTTTCTTT.

This sequence joins TRBV10-2 and TRBJ1-5; D is unclear. The V gene lost 2 bases and the J gene lost 3 bases, with 8 bases spanning the gap. The CDR3 covers 14 residues. Germline assignment: CDR1 WSHSY and CDR2 SAAADI. The CDR3 protein is CASSEVTVNQPQHF. The DNA for the CDR3 is TGCGCCAGCAGTGAGGTAACAGTCAATCAGCCCCAGCATTTT.

This chain connects TRBV6-6 to TRBJ1-5, with 9 bases lining up with TRBD1. The junction had 2 bases not matched to a gene; V was cut back by 5 bases and J by 6 bases. This CDR3 has 13 amino acids. Germline assignment: CDR1 MNHNY and CDR2 SVGAGI (reference sequence). CDR3 DNA: TGTGCCAGCAGTACAGGGGGCGGTCAGCCCCAGCATTTT. It encodes CASSTGGGQPQHF.

The J gene is TRBJ2-7, the V gene TRBV7-2; D is undetermined. V shed 2 bases and J shed 0 bases, with 8 bases lying between them. The germline CDR1 and CDR2 sequences are SGHTA and FQGNSA. The CDR3 runs to 14 residues. Here the CDR3 reads CASSLLQDSYEQYF. For the CDR3, the DNA is TGTGCCAGCAGCTTATTGCAGGACTCCTACGAGCAGTACTTC.

This sequence joins TRBV28 and TRBJ1-4, with 9 bases that match TRBD1. J was trimmed by 7 bases and V by 3 bases; bases with no gene match: 6. CDR1 MDHEN and CDR2 SYDVKM come from the germline V gene. There are 15 residues in the CDR3. Here the CDR3 reads CASSFYRGQGEKLFF. The CDR3, as DNA: TGTGCCAGCAGTTTCTACAGGGGGCAGGGTGAAAAACTGTTTTTT.

The chain combines TRBV2 with TRBJ1-2; D is unclear. The CDR3 contains 15 residues. Trimming took off 8 bases at V and 6 bases at J, with 22 bases between the two ends. Germline V gives CDR1 SNHLY, CDR2 FYNNEI. The CDR3 spells CASFGEEGPLHGYTF. DNA of the CDR3: TGTGCCAGCTTTGGTGAGGAGGGCCCTCTGCATGGCTACACCTTC.

The sample holds many counts of this clone. V and J are TRBV5-5 and TRBJ2-5; 10 bases fit TRBD1. The germline V gene has CDR1 SGHKS and CDR2 YYEKEE (reference sequence). The V gene end was trimmed by 2 bases and the J gene end by 7 bases; junction bases not matched to a gene: 17. The CDR3 contains 18 residues. In DNA form, the CDR3 reads TGTGCCAGCAGCTTAGACGGACAGGGGGTAAAATTGGGTTTGACCCAGTACTTC. Protein: CASSLDGQGVKLGLTQYF. Full variable domain (rest looked up from reference TRBV5-5 and TRBJ2-5): DAGVTQSPTHLIKTRGQQVTLRCSPISGHKSVSWYQQVLGQGPQFIFQYYEKEERGRGNFPDRFSARQFPNYSSELNVNALLLGDSALYLCASSLDGQGVKLGLTQYFGPGTRLLVL.

This chain uses TRBV7-3 with TRBJ2-2; TRBD2 matches 11 bases. Germline CDR1 reads SGHTA; CDR2 reads FQGTGA. The CDR3 contains 17 residues. V lost 10 bases, J lost 4 bases, and 14 bases stayed unmatched. CDR3 sequence: CATKVAGGPQGTGELFF. For the CDR3, the DNA is TGTGCCACTAAGGTAGCGGGAGGGCCCCAAGGCACCGGGGAGCTGTTTTTT.

The chain links TRBV7-2 to TRBJ2-1; 13 bases are a match to TRBD2. V was pared by 4 bases and J by 5 bases, with 8 bases of the junction left unmatched. The CDR3 runs to 17 residues. Germline CDR1 and CDR2: SGHTA and FQGNSA. CDR3 region: CASSWARLAGGDNEQFF. The CDR3 DNA sequence: TGTGCCAGCAGCTGGGCACGACTAGCGGGAGGCGACAATGAGCAGTTCTTC.

V is TRBV5-1 and J is TRBJ2-6, with 7 nucleotides matching TRBD2. Germline assignment: CDR1 SGHRS and CDR2 YFSETQ. The J segment lost 5 bases and the V segment lost 4 bases, leaving 12 bases of the junction unmatched. This CDR3 has 17 amino acids. CDR3 region: CASSAEPQGGRANVLTF. CDR3 DNA sequence: TGCGCCAGCAGCGCAGAACCCCAGGGAGGGAGGGCCAACGTCCTGACTTTC.

The chain combines TRBV30 with TRBJ1-1; D gene unclear. V was clipped by 1 base and J by 2 bases, with 11 bases between them. CDR1 and CDR2 (germline): GTSNPN, SVGIG (reference sequence). This CDR3 contains 14 residues. The chain's CDR3 is CAWSAGEPNTEAFF. The CDR3 nucleotides are TGTGCCTGGAGTGCCGGGGAACCCAACACTGAAGCTTTCTTT.

V and J are TRBV10-3 and TRBJ2-7, with 7 positions matching TRBD2. From germline, CDR1 is ENHRY and CDR2 SYGVKD. The CDR3 is made up of 16 amino acids. The V segment lost 0 bases and the J segment 2 bases; nucleotides outside the gene matches: 7. The CDR3 loop reads CAISESGGSIAYEQYF. The CDR3 DNA follows: TGTGCCATCAGTGAGTCGGGCGGGAGCATCGCCTACGAGCAGTACTTC.

The chain is built from TRBV5-1 and TRBJ2-2; 8 bases align to TRBD1. The CDR3 totals 16 residues. Germline CDR1 reads SGHRS; CDR2 reads YFSETQ. V lost 3 bases, J lost 2 bases, and 6 bases stayed unmatched. CDR3 DNA: TGCGCCAGCAGCTACTCCGGGACAGGCAACACCGGGGAGCTGTTTTTT. It is translated as CASSYSGTGNTGELFF.

The chain is built from TRBV11-2 and TRBJ2-1; maybe TRBD1 (5 bases). This CDR3 is built from 13 residues. V was shortened by 5 bases and J by 3 bases, with 8 bases between the two germline ends. Germline values: CDR1 SGHAT, CDR2 FQNNGV. CDR3: CASSQGFYNEQFF. The DNA for the CDR3 is TGTGCCAGCAGCCAGGGCTTCTACAATGAGCAGTTCTTC.

In DNA, the CDR3 is TGTGCCAGCAGCTCAACCCTCCCCTTTAGCGGGAGGGCCCTCGGGACCCAGTACTTC. Translated: CASSSTLPFSGRALGTQYF. The chain employs TRBV13 and TRBJ2-5; 11 bases are a match to TRBD2. The germline V gene has CDR1 PRHDT and CDR2 FYEKMQ (reference sequence). This CDR3 has 19 amino acids. V gave up 4 bases and J gave up 7 bases; unmatched junction bases: 20.

With regard to this clone: Other DNA sequences in the same sample also yield this CDR3. V is TRBV20-1 and J is TRBJ2-7; D is undetermined. Deletions cut 0 bases from V and 3 bases from J, with 3 bases between. Germline values: CDR1 DFQATT, CDR2 SNEGSKA (reference sequence). The CDR3 is 11 residues long. The CDR3 sequence: CSARDSYEQYF. The CDR3 DNA sequence: TGCAGTGCTAGAGATAGCTACGAGCAGTACTTC.

This chain joins TRBV6-1 and TRBJ2-5; 10 nucleotides match TRBD1. J was trimmed by 5 bases and V by 6 bases; bases with no gene match: 6. This CDR3 is built from 14 residues. In germline, CDR1 is MNHNS, CDR2 SASEGT. The CDR3 sequence: CASRPTGGRETQYF. Here the CDR3 DNA reads TGTGCCAGCAGGCCGACAGGGGGCAGGGAGACCCAGTACTTC.

V gene TRBV5-1 combines with J gene TRBJ2-5, with TRBD2 as a possible D gene (5 bases). Germline V gives CDR1 SGHRS, CDR2 YFSETQ. V was cut by 3 bases and J by 5 bases, with 17 bases left in between. The CDR3 covers 15 residues. CDR3 residues: CASSSAGRLGETQYF. In DNA form, the CDR3 reads TGCGCCAGCAGCTCTGCGGGCCGACTCGGGGAGACCCAGTACTTC.

The chain is built from TRBV5-7 and TRBJ2-7, with 7 positions matching TRBD1. TRBV5-7 is designated an ORF whose function remains uncertain. The CDR3 totals 15 residues. V lost 3 bases and J lost 1; bases outside the gene matches: 7. As DNA, the CDR3 is TGTGCCAGCAGCTCCCCCCGGGACAGTTCCTACGAGCAGTACTTC. It codes for CASSSPRDSSYEQYF.